The 27 T cell receptor beta chains presented below share a single source sample, sequenced in a study of shared clonotypes between healthy human individuals. Profiling relied on immunoSEQ multiplex PCR, and the TCRdb table lists in-frame clones only, not all of them. In the table there are about half a million clones, 81% of which are singletons. The sample comprised PBMCs. The receptors here all came from a woman aged 40 to 49 in good health. Some clones in this sample may be carry-over from other donors' samples.

The chain recombines TRBV27 with TRBJ2-3, with 7 positions matching TRBD1. Germline CDR1 reads MNHEY; CDR2 reads SMNVEV (reference sequence). The V and J ends lost 6 bases and 4 bases, in that order; junction bases with no gene match: 16. The CDR3 is 17 residues long. The CDR3 spells CASSPIRQGQTSDTQYF. The DNA of the CDR3 is TGTGCCAGCAGCCCCATCAGACAGGGTCAGACTTCAGATACGCAGTATTTT.

This clone came up once. The likely explanation is a read error, given a far larger clone one base away. This sample includes further DNA sequences coding for the same CDR3. J is TRBJ1-4 and V is TRBV5-1; 10 bases are a match to TRBD1. Germline CDR1 reads SGHRS; CDR2 reads YFSETQ. The CDR3 spans 15 residues. Losses at the gene ends were 4 bases for V and 6 bases for J; bases not matched to a gene: 6. This CDR3 reads CASSSDRGRDEKLFF. CDR3 DNA: TGCGCCAGCAGCAGTGACAGGGGGCGTGATGAAAAACTGTTTTTT.

The rearrangement uses TRBV21-1 and TRBJ2-7; TRBD2, the D gene given by the table, was not confirmed from the DNA. TRBV21-1 is a listed pseudogene. CDR3 size: 15 residues. The CDR3 reads CASWTAWQEGYEQYF. Written as DNA, the CDR3 is TGTGCCAGCTGGACGGCTTGGCAGGAGGGTTACGAGCAGTACTTC.

The CDR3 spells CAWSADRDQPQHF. CDR3 nucleotide sequence: TGTGCCTGGAGTGCGGACAGGGATCAGCCCCAGCATTTT. This sequence joins TRBV30 and TRBJ1-5; 8 bases agree with TRBD1. Trimming removed 1 base from V and 5 bases from J; junction bases left unmatched: 1. Germline lookup yields CDR1 GTSNPN and CDR2 SVGIG (reference sequence). The CDR3 has 13 residues. The full variable domain, with the rest looked up from reference TRBV30 and TRBJ1-5, is SQTIHQWPATLVQPVGSPLSLECTVEGTSNPNLYWYRQAAGRGLQLLFYSVGIGQISSEVPQNLSASRPQDRQFILSSKKLLLSDSGFYLCAWSADRDQPQHFGDGTRLSIL.

V gene TRBV29-1 combines with J gene TRBJ2-1; 14 nucleotides align to TRBD2. The CDR3 spans 15 residues. V lost 6 bases to trimming and J lost 8 bases; unmatched junction nucleotides: 9. The germline V gene encodes CDR1 SQVTM and CDR2 ANQGSEA. In nucleotides, the CDR3 is TGCAGCGTCGCGGGACTAGCGGGAGTTTTCGATGAGCAGTTCTTC. Translated, it gives CSVAGLAGVFDEQFF.

The chain is built from TRBV19 and TRBJ2-5, with D tentatively TRBD1 (6 bases). The germline CDR1 and CDR2 sequences are LNHDA and SQIVND (reference sequence). The CDR3 runs to 14 residues. The V end lost 4 bases, the J end lost 5 bases, and 14 bases lay between the germline ends. The CDR3 DNA sequence: TGTGCCAGTAGTAACGACAGGAACAGGGAGACCCAGTACTTC. Its protein is CASSNDRNRETQYF.

The chain employs TRBV7-2 and TRBJ2-2, with 8 bases matching TRBD1. The trim removed 5 bases at V and 4 bases at J, leaving 3 bases unmatched. CDR1 is SGHTA, CDR2 FQGNSA, per germline. This CDR3 comprises 14 residues. The CDR3 nucleotides read TGTGCCAGCAGCATGGACAGGGTCACCGGGGAGCTGTTTTTT. Its protein is CASSMDRVTGELFF.

This chain uses TRBV6-1 with TRBJ2-2; D possibly uses TRBD1 or TRBD2 (6 bases each). Trimming cost V 8 bases and J 6 bases, with 16 bases left between them. CDR3 length: 14 residues. CDR1 and CDR2 from the germline V gene are MNHNS and SASEGT. CDR3 sequence: CASWDTGGAGELFF. The CDR3 DNA sequence: TGTGCCAGCTGGGACACCGGGGGTGCCGGGGAGCTGTTTTTT.

Comment on this clone: A far larger clone is off by one base, so a read error is likely. This specimen includes other DNA sequences encoding the same CDR3. The chain employs TRBV30 and TRBJ1-2; D may be TRBD1 (5 bases). Between the trimmed V and J ends, which lost 0 bases and 11 bases, there was a span of 16 bases. CDR3 length: 13 amino acids. Germline V gene sequence: CDR1 GTSNPN, CDR2 SVGIG (reference sequence). CDR3 in amino acids: CAWSVQRGGGYTF. DNA of the CDR3: TGTGCCTGGAGTGTACAGAGGGGAGGTGGATACACCTTC. The variable domain in full, completed from reference TRBV30 and TRBJ1-2, reads SQTIHQWPATLVQPVGSPLSLECTVEGTSNPNLYWYRQAAGRGLQLLFYSVGIGQISSEVPQNLSASRPQDRQFILSSKKLLLSDSGFYLCAWSVQRGGGYTFGSGTRLTVV.

This chain uses TRBV28 with TRBJ1-2; TRBD1 is a possible D gene (5 bases). V lost 6 bases and J 0 bases, leaving 11 bases between the germline ends. The CDR3 extends over 14 amino acids. The V gene's germline CDR1 is MDHEN and CDR2 SYDVKM. CDR3: CASSPGPSNYGYTF. The CDR3 nucleotides are TGTGCCAGCAGCCCGGGACCGTCTAACTATGGCTACACCTTC.

Concerning this clone itself: Different DNA sequences within this sample yield the same CDR3. The gene calls are TRBV9 and TRBJ2-1; D remains ambiguous. The length of the CDR3 is 14 residues. V was clipped by 2 bases and J by 2 bases, with 8 bases between them. Germline CDR1 SGDLS, CDR2 YYNGEE. DNA of the CDR3: TGTGCCAGCAGCGTCGGGTCGGCCTACAATGAGCAGTTCTTC. Its protein is CASSVGSAYNEQFF.

In this sample, this clone turned up a few times. The chain uses TRBV10-3 and TRBJ1-1; D possibly corresponds to TRBD1 (6 bases). The CDR3 is 13 amino acids. Germline CDR1 is ENHRY and CDR2 is SYGVKD. V lost 8 bases to trimming and J lost 3 bases, with 13 bases between them. The CDR3 protein is CAIQEGGDTEAFF. The CDR3 bases are TGTGCCATCCAGGAAGGGGGGGACACTGAAGCTTTCTTT.

Notes on this clone: It is likely a read error: a sequence one base away is far more abundant. This chain joins TRBV6-1 and TRBJ2-2; tentatively, D is TRBD2 (5 bases). Germline-derived CDR1 and CDR2 are MNHNS and SASEGT. The CDR3 extends over 15 amino acids. The CDR3: CASRTSVAATGEMFF. CDR3 DNA: TGTGCCAGCAGGACCTCGGTCGCGGCCACCGGGGAGATGTTTTTT.

Comment on this clone: A far larger clone is one nucleotide away, so this likely arose from a read error. The same CDR3 arises from other DNA sequences in this sample as well. CDR3 sequence: CSASLPIGYTF. CDR3 DNA: TGCAGCGCTAGCTTACCTATTGGCTACACCTTC. The chain has TRBV20-1 and TRBJ1-2; D is unresolved. Germline V CDR1 and CDR2: DFQATT, SNEGSKA (reference sequence). The CDR3 covers 11 residues.

This clone was seen a few times. The chain is built from TRBV19 and TRBJ2-5, with 8 nucleotides matching TRBD1. V shed 3 bases, J shed 5 bases, and the junction held 2 bases outside the gene matches. CDR3 length: 13 residues. Germline-derived CDR1 and CDR2 are LNHDA and SQIVND (reference sequence). In DNA form, the CDR3 reads TGTGCCAGTAGTATCCGACAGGGGGAGACCCAGTACTTC. This gives the protein CASSIRQGETQYF.

Details on this clone: A far larger clone is only one base removed, so a read error is likely. This chain joins TRBV7-9 and TRBJ2-5, with TRBD1 matching over 7 bases. In germline, CDR1 is SEHNR, CDR2 FQNEAQ (reference sequence). The V and J ends lost 4 bases and 8 bases, in that order; junction bases with no gene match: 13. CDR3 length equals 15 residues. CDR3 residues: CASSSFFRGSVTQYF. CDR3 bases: TGTGCCAGCAGCTCATTTTTCAGGGGGAGCGTAACCCAGTACTTC.

CDR3 protein: CASSFSRSHGTQYF. CDR3 nucleotides: TGTGCCAGCAGTTTTTCGCGGTCCCATGGTACGCAGTATTTT. This chain joins TRBV28 and TRBJ2-3, with unresolved D. The CDR3 consists of 14 residues. Trimming cost V 3 bases and J 8 bases, with 15 bases left between them. Germline V gene lookup returns CDR1 MDHEN and CDR2 SYDVKM.

The chain uses TRBV28 and TRBJ1-2; D remains unclear. CDR3 length equals 13 residues. Germline CDR1 and CDR2: MDHEN and SYDVKM. Trimming removed 6 bases at V and 4 bases at J, with 12 bases between. The CDR3 sequence is CASSLGPLYGYTF. CDR3 DNA: TGTGCCAGCAGCCTTGGACCTCTCTATGGCTACACCTTC.

The chain recombines TRBV6-6 with TRBJ2-6, with 9 bases identical to TRBD2. The germline CDR1 and CDR2 sequences are MNHNY and SVGAGI (reference sequence). V lost 5 bases, J lost 2 bases, and 4 bases stayed unmatched. The CDR3 runs to 16 residues. The CDR3 region has the DNA TGTGCCAGCAGTCCATTAGCGGGAGCTGGGGCCAACGTCCTGACTTTC. Encoded protein: CASSPLAGAGANVLTF.

The CDR3 here is CASSFAAGQADTQYF. In DNA, the CDR3 is TGTGCCAGCAGCTTCGCGGCGGGTCAGGCAGATACGCAGTATTTT. The V and J genes are TRBV7-9 and TRBJ2-3, with D perhaps matching TRBD2 (5 bases). The length of the CDR3 is 15 residues. Germline values: CDR1 SEHNR, CDR2 FQNEAQ (reference sequence). V lost 3 bases, J lost 4 bases, and 14 bases lay in between.

J is TRBJ2-5 and V is TRBV30, with 10 bases that match TRBD1. This CDR3 has 11 residues. Germline V gene data show CDR1 as GTSNPN and CDR2 as SVGIG (reference sequence). The ends lost 7 bases at V and 8 bases at J; junction bases unmatched: 4. Here the CDR3 reads CASRQGATQYF. DNA for the CDR3: TGTGCCTCTAGACAGGGGGCTACCCAGTACTTC.

The chain links TRBV10-3 to TRBJ1-5, with D perhaps TRBD1 (6 bases). The V end was cut by 4 bases, the J end by 6 bases, with 10 bases between. This CDR3 region has 13 residues. Germline V gene data show CDR1 as ENHRY and CDR2 as SYGVKD. The CDR3 DNA sequence: TGTGCCATCAGTGGAACAGGGAGTCAGCCCCAGCATTTT. This sequence encodes CAISGTGSQPQHF.

The chain couples TRBV6-1 to TRBJ2-5; D uncertain. The CDR3 totals 12 residues. Germline V gene lookup returns CDR1 MNHNS and CDR2 SASEGT. V was clipped by 2 bases and J by 4 bases, with 5 bases between them. The CDR3 DNA follows: TGTGCCAGCAGTGAACAGGTAGAGACCCAGTACTTC. Its protein product is CASSEQVETQYF.

The genes are TRBV5-1 and TRBJ2-3; 9 bases fit TRBD2. The junction had 4 bases not matched to a gene; V was cut back by 4 bases and J by 4 bases. The CDR3 spans 14 residues. In germline, CDR1 is SGHRS, CDR2 YFSETQ. The CDR3 bases are TGCGCCAGCAGCCCTAGCGGGATCCCAGATACGCAGTATTTT. It codes for CASSPSGIPDTQYF.

Only one count was recorded for this clone. A far larger clone is one base from this, pointing to a likely read error. This chain links TRBV1 with TRBJ1-1; TRBD1, the table's D call, lacks a check against the DNA. TRBV1 is tagged as a pseudogene. CDR3 length: 14 amino acids. The CDR3 bases are TGCACCAGCAGCCAAGATACAGGGGGCACTGAATCTTTCTTT. Translation: CTSSQDTGGTESFF.

CDR3 sequence reads: CASSSGQGGREAGAFYEQYF. In DNA, the CDR3 is TGTGCCAGCAGCTCGGGACAGGGGGGTAGGGAAGCGGGAGCTTTTTACGAGCAGTACTTC. The chain joins TRBV7-8 to TRBJ2-7, with TRBD1 matching 11 bases. Trimming cost V 4 bases and J 4 bases; bases outside gene matches: 21. The CDR3 runs to 20 residues. Germline values: CDR1 SGHVS, CDR2 FQNEAQ.

The CDR3 spells CASSPLGSGDQPQHF. As DNA, the CDR3 is TGTGCCAGCAGCCCCCTGGGTTCAGGGGATCAGCCCCAGCATTTT. The genes are TRBV6-6 and TRBJ1-5, with a possible D match to TRBD1 (6 bases). Germline-derived CDR1 and CDR2 are MNHNY and SVGAGI (reference sequence). The CDR3 extends over 15 amino acids. Trimming removed 6 bases at V and 5 bases at J, with 17 bases between.